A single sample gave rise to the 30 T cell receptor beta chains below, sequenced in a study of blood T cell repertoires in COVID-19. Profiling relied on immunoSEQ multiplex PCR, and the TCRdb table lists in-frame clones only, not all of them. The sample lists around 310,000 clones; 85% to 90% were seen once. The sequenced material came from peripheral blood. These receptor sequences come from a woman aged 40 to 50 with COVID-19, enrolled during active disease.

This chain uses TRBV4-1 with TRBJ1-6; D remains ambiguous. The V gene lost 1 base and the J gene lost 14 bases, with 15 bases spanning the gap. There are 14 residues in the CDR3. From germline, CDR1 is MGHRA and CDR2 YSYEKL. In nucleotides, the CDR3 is TGCGCCAGCAGCCAAGTCGGTCAGGCGAAGACCCTCCACTTT. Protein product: CASSQVGQAKTLHF.

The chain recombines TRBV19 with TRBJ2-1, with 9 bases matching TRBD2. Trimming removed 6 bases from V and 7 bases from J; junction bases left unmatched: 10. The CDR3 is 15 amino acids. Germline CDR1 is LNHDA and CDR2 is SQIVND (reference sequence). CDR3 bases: TGTGCCAGTAGCAGCCTCGGGACTAGCCCTAATGAGCAGTTCTTC. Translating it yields CASSSLGTSPNEQFF.

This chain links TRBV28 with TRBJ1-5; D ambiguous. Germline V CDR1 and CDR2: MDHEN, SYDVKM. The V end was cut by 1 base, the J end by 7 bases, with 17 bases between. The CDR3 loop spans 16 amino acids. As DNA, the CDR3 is TGTGCCAGCAGTTTATTTGGCTGGACCACGGGGCAGCCCCAGCATTTT. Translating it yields CASSLFGWTTGQPQHF. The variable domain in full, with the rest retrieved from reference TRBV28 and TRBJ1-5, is DVKVTQSSRYLVKRTGEKVFLECVQDMDHENMFWYRQDPGLGLRLIYFSYDVKMKEKGDIPEGYSVSREKKERFSLILESASTNQTSMYLCASSLFGWTTGQPQHFGDGTRLSIL.

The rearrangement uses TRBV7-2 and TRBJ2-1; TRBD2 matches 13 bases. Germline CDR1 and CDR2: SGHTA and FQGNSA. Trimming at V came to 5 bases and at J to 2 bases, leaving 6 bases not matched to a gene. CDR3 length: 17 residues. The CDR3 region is CASSPRTSGGTYNEQFF. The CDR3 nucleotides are TGTGCCAGCAGCCCTAGGACTAGCGGGGGTACCTACAATGAGCAGTTCTTC. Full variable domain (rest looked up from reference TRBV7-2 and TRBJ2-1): GAGVSQSPSNKVTEKGKDVELRCDPISGHTALYWYRQSLGQGLEFLIYFQGNSAPDKSGLPSDRFSAERTGGSVSTLTIQRTQQEDSAVYLCASSPRTSGGTYNEQFFGPGTRLTVL.

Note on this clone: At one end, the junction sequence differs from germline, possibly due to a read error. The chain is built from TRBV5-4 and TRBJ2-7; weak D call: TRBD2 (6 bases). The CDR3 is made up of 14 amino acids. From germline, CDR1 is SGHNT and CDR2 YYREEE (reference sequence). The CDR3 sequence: CASSSKWGRRDLDF. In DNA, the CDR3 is TGTGCCAGCAGCTCAAAGTGGGGTCGGAGGGACCTGGACTTC.

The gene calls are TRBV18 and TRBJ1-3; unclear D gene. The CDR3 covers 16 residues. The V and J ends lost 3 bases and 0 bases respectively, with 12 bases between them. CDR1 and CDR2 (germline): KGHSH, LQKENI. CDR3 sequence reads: CASSPVVGISGNTIYF. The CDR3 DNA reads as TGTGCCAGCTCACCTGTGGTGGGCATCTCTGGAAACACCATATATTTT. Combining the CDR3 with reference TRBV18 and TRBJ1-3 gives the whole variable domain NAGVMQNPRHLVRRRGQEARLRCSPMKGHSHVYWYRQLPEEGLKFMVYLQKENIIDESGMPKERFSAEFPKEGPSILRIQQVVRGDSAAYFCASSPVVGISGNTIYFGEGSWLTVV.

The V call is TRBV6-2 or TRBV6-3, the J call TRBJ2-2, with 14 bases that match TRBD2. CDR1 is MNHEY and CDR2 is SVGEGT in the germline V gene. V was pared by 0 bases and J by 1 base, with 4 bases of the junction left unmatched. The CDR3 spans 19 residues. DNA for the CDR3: TGTGCCAGCAGTTACTCGAGACTAGCGGGAGGGATGAACACCGGGGAGCTGTTTTTT. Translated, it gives CASSYSRLAGGMNTGELFF.

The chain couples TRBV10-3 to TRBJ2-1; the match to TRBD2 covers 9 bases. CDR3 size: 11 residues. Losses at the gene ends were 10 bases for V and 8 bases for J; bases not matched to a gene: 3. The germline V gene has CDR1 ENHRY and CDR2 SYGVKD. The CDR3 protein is CASEREDEQFF. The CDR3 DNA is TGTGCCAGCGAGCGGGAGGATGAGCAGTTCTTC.

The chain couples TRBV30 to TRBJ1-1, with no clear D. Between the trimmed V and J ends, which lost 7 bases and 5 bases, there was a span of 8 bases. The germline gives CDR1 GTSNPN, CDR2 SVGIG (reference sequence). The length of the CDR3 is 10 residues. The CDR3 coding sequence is TGTGCCTCCTGGAGAACTGAAGCTTTCTTT. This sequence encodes CASWRTEAFF.

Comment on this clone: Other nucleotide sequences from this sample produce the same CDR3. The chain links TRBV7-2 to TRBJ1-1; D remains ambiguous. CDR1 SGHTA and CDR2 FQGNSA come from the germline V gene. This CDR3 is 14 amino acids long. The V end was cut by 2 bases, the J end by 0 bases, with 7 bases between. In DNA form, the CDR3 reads TGTGCCAGCAGCTTAATGGCAGTGAACACTGAAGCTTTCTTT. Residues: CASSLMAVNTEAFF.

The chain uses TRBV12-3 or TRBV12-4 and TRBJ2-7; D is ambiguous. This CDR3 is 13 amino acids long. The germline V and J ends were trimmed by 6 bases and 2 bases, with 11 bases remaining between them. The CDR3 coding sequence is TGTGCCAGCAGCAAAGCTCTGCCCTACGAGCAGTACTTC. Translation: CASSKALPYEQYF.

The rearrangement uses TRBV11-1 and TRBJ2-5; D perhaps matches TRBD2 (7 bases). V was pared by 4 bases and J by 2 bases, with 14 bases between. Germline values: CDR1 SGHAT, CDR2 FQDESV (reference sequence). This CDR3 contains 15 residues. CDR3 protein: CASSSWGGRQETQYF. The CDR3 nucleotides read TGTGCCAGCAGCTCATGGGGGGGCCGACAAGAGACCCAGTACTTC. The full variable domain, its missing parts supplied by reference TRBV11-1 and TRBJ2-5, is EAEVAQSPRYKITEKSQAVAFWCDPISGHATLYWYRQILGQGPELLVQFQDESVVDDSQLPKDRFSAERLKGVDSTLKIQPAELGDSAMYLCASSSWGGRQETQYFGPGTRLLVL.

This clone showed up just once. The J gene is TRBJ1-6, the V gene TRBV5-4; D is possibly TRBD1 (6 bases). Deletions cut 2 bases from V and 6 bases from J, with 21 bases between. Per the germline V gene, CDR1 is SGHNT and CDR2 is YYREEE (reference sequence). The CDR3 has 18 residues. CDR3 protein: CASSFGGFLEGGNSPLHF. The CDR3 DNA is TGTGCCAGCAGCTTCGGGGGGTTCCTTGAAGGGGGTAATTCACCCCTCCACTTT.

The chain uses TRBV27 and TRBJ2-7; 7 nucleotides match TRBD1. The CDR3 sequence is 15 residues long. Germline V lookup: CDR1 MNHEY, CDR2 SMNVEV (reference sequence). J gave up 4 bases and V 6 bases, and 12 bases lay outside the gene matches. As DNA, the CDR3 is TGTGCCAGCAGGAGTACTGGGACAGCTAGGTACGAGCAGTACTTC. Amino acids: CASRSTGTARYEQYF.

The CDR3 DNA is TGTGCCAGCGGGACAACGAACACCGGGGAGCTGTTTTTT. Encoded protein: CASGTTNTGELFF. The chain carries TRBV6-5 and TRBJ2-2, with TRBD1 as a possible D gene (6 bases). This CDR3 region has 13 residues. Deletions cut 8 bases from V and 0 bases from J, with 7 bases between. Germline CDR1 is MNHEY and CDR2 is SVGAGI.

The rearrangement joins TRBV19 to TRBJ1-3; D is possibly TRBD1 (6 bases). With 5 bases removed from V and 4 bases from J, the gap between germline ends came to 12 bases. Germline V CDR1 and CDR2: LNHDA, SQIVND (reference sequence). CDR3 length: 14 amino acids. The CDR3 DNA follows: TGTGCCAGTAGTGATACAGGGAACGGAAACACCATATATTTT. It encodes CASSDTGNGNTIYF.

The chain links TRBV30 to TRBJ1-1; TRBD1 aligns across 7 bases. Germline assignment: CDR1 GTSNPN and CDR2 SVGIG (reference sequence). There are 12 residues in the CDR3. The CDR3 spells CTGGQQNTEAFF. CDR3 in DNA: TGTACCGGGGGACAGCAGAACACTGAAGCTTTCTTT.

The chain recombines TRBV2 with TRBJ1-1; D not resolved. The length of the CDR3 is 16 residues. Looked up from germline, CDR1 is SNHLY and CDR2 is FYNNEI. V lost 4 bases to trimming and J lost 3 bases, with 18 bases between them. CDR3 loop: CASSGGLYGEDTEAFF. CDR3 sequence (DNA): TGTGCCAGCAGTGGAGGACTGTATGGAGAGGACACTGAAGCTTTCTTT.

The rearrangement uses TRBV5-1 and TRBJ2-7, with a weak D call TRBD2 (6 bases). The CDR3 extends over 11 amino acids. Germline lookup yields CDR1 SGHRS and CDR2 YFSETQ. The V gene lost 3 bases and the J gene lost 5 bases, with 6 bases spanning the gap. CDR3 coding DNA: TGCGCCAGCAGCTGGGGGGACGAGCAGTACTTC. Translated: CASSWGDEQYF.

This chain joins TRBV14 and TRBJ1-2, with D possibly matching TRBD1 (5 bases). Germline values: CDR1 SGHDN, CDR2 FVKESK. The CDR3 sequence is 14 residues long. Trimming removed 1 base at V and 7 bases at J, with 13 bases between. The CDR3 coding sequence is TGTGCCAGCAGCCAAGCTGGCAGGGTTGGTGGCTACACCTTC. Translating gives CASSQAGRVGGYTF.

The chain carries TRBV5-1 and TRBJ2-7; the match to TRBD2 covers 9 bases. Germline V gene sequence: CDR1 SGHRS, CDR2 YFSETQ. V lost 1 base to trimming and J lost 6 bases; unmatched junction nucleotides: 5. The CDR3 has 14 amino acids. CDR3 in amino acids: CASSLISGSGEQYF. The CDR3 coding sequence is TGCGCCAGCAGCTTGATTAGCGGGAGTGGCGAGCAGTACTTC.

This chain's CDR3 is CASSEQRGNQPQHF. DNA for the CDR3: TGTGCCAGCAGCGAACAGCGGGGCAATCAGCCCCAGCATTTT. The chain uses TRBV7-2 and TRBJ1-5, with D unclear. This CDR3 is 14 amino acids long. V lost 5 bases and J 2 bases, leaving 10 bases between the germline ends. Per the germline V gene, CDR1 is SGHTA and CDR2 is FQGNSA.

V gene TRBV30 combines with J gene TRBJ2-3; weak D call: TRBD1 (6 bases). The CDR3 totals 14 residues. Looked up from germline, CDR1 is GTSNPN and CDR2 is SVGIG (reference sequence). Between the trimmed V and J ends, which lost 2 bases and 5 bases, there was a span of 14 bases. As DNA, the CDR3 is TGTGCCTGGAGTCCCGGGTACAGGGAAGATACGCAGTATTTT. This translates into CAWSPGYREDTQYF.

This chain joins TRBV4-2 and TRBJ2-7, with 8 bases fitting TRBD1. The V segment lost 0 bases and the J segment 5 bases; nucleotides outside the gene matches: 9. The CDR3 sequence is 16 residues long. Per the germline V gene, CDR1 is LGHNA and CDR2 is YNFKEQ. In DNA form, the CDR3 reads TGTGCCAGCAGCCAAGAGATGGGACAGGTTCGCAACGAGCAGTACTTC. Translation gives CASSQEMGQVRNEQYF.

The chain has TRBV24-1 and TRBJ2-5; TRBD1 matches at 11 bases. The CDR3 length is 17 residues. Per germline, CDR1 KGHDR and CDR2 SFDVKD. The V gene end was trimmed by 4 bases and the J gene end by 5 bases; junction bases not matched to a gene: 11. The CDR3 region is CATSEGRDRGLYETQYF. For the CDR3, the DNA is TGTGCCACCAGTGAAGGGAGGGACAGGGGGTTATACGAGACCCAGTACTTC.

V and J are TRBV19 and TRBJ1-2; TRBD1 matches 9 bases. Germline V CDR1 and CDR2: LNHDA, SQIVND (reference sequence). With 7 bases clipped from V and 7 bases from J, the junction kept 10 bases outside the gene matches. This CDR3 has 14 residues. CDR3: CASTRDRGASGYTF. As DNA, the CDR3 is TGTGCCAGTACTCGCGACAGGGGGGCTAGTGGCTACACCTTC.

The CDR3: CATSRDTGDTQYF. In DNA form, the CDR3 reads TGTGCCACCAGCAGAGATACGGGGGATACGCAGTATTTT. This sequence joins TRBV15 and TRBJ2-3, with D possibly matching TRBD2 (5 bases). The CDR3 is 13 residues long. Germline CDR1 and CDR2: LNHNV and YYDKDF (reference sequence). Trimming left V 0 bases short and J 6 bases short, with 7 bases between.

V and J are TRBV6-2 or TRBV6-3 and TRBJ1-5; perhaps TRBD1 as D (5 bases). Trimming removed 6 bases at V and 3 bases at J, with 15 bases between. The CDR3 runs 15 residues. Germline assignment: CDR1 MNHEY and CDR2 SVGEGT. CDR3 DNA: TGTGCCAGCAGCTTCCAGGGTGGGGTCAATCAGCCCCAGCATTTT. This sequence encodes CASSFQGGVNQPQHF.

CDR3: CASRGDISYEQYF. The CDR3 bases are TGTGCCAGCAGAGGCGACATCTCCTACGAGCAGTACTTC. This rearrangement joins TRBV12-3 or TRBV12-4 to TRBJ2-7; no definite D call. Trimming left V 6 bases short and J 0 bases short, with 9 bases between. This CDR3 spans 13 amino acids.

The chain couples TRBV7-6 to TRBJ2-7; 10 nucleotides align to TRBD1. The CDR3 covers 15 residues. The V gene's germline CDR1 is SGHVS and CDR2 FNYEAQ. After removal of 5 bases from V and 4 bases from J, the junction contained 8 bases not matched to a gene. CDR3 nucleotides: TGTGCCAGCAGCCCCGGACAGGGGGTCTCGTACGAGCAGTACTTC. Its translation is CASSPGQGVSYEQYF. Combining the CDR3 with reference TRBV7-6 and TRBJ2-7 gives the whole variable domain GAGVSQSPRYKVTKRGQDVALRCDPISGHVSLYWYRQALGQGPEFLTYFNYEAQQDKSGLPNDRFSAERPEGSISTLTIQRTEQRDSAMYRCASSPGQGVSYEQYFGPGTRLTVT.